The 23 T cell receptor beta chains in this list originate from one sample, sequenced in a study of T cells in Graves' hyperthyroidism and ophthalmopathy. The investigators amplified TCR beta CDR3 regions from RNA transcripts. A first-round RT-PCR of the TCR CDR3 used the HTBI primer set. TCRdb reprocessed the multiplex PCR reads via MiXCR and lists one record per CDR3 protein. In the table there are 540,000 or so distinct CDR3 sequences, around 46% of which are singletons. The source material was peripheral blood or thyroid tissue (not recorded which). The receptors come from an adult woman with Graves' disease, either hyperthyroidism or ophthalmopathy (not recorded which).

This clonotype appeared a single time. A much larger clone lies one base from this, so it may be a read error. The genes are TRBV7-9 and TRBJ2-2; possibly TRBD2 for D (6 bases). The CDR3 consists of 14 residues. Per germline, CDR1 SEHNR and CDR2 FQNEAQ (reference sequence). Trimming removed 1 base at V and 6 bases at J, with 9 bases between. The DNA of the CDR3 is TGTGCCAGCAGCTTAGGTTGGGAGGCCGGGGAGCTGTTTTTT. Protein: CASSLGWEAGELFF.

This clonotype was counted at least ten times. V is TRBV25-1 and J is TRBJ1-1; D ambiguous. The CDR3 loop spans 13 amino acids. The germline V and J ends were trimmed by 3 bases and 3 bases, with 8 bases remaining between them. The germline gives CDR1 MGHDK, CDR2 SYGVNS. As DNA, the CDR3 is TGTGCCAGCAGTGATTTATCTTACACTGAAGCTTTCTTT. The encoded protein is CASSDLSYTEAFF.

At least ten counts were recorded for this clonotype. This sequence joins TRBV7-9 and TRBJ1-1, with D tentatively TRBD1 (6 bases). The CDR3 is made up of 12 amino acids. V lost 4 bases to trimming and J lost 8 bases, with 11 bases between them. CDR1 is SEHNR, CDR2 FQNEAQ, per germline (reference sequence). This CDR3 reads CASSSPGQEAFF. CDR3 in DNA: TGTGCCAGCAGCTCCCCCGGACAGGAAGCTTTCTTT.

This CDR3 reads CSVDVGYTNEKLFF. The DNA of the CDR3 is TGCAGCGTTGATGTGGGGTACACTAATGAAAAACTGTTTTTT. This sequence joins TRBV29-1 and TRBJ1-4; no reliable D call. The CDR3 extends over 14 amino acids. V lost 3 bases, J lost 2 bases, and 10 bases lay in between. Germline CDR1 is SQVTM and CDR2 is ANQGSEA.

The chain couples TRBV7-4 to TRBJ2-3, with 9 bases fitting TRBD2. The V gene's germline CDR1 is SGHVT and CDR2 SQSDAQ. The CDR3 is 16 residues long. With 0 bases clipped from V and 2 bases from J, the junction kept 3 bases outside the gene matches. The CDR3 DNA sequence: TGTGCCAGCAGCTTAGCGGGCGGGAGGGCCACAGATACGCAGTATTTT. Its translation is CASSLAGGRATDTQYF.

This chain links TRBV2 with TRBJ2-7; the D gene could be TRBD1 or TRBD2 (5 bases each). The CDR3 loop spans 13 amino acids. Trimming shortened V by 7 bases and J by 1 base, and 11 bases separated the two germline ends. Looked up from germline, CDR1 is SNHLY and CDR2 is FYNNEI. The CDR3 coding sequence is TGTGCCAGCACGGGGACCAAATCCTACGAGCAGTACTTC. Translation gives CASTGTKSYEQYF.

The chain couples TRBV7-9 to TRBJ1-2, with 7 positions matching TRBD1. Germline CDR1 and CDR2: SEHNR and FQNEAQ (reference sequence). This CDR3 contains 16 residues. Trimming at V came to 2 bases and at J to 12 bases, leaving 18 bases not matched to a gene. CDR3 sequence reads: CASSLYPLQGWSGNTF. CDR3 DNA sequence: TGTGCCAGCAGCTTATACCCTCTACAGGGGTGGTCTGGAAACACCTTC.

There are many counts of this clonotype. This chain uses TRBV12-3 or TRBV12-4 with TRBJ2-7, with D tentatively TRBD2 (5 bases). V lost 3 bases and J 3 bases, leaving 12 bases between the germline ends. CDR3 length: 14 amino acids. The DNA for the CDR3 is TGTGCCAGCAGTTTTGGGGAACTAGTCTACGAGCAGTACTTC. Its protein is CASSFGELVYEQYF.

V and J are TRBV6-5 and TRBJ1-5; the D gene is possibly TRBD1 (6 bases). The CDR3 has 14 residues. The V gene lost 6 bases and the J gene lost 6 bases, with 15 bases spanning the gap. Germline V gives CDR1 MNHEY, CDR2 SVGAGI. The DNA of the CDR3 is TGTGCCAGCAGGCCACAGGGAGGGGGTCAGCCCCAGCATTTT. It is translated as CASRPQGGGQPQHF.

This clonotype was counted once. This chain joins TRBV15 and TRBJ1-2; TRBD1 agrees at 9 bases. Trimming removed 3 bases from V and 7 bases from J; junction bases left unmatched: 9. Germline V gene lookup returns CDR1 LNHNV and CDR2 YYDKDF (reference sequence). The CDR3 runs 15 residues. The CDR3 DNA reads as TGTGCCACCAGCAGCGGACAGGGGCCTTCTGGTGGCTACACCTTC. Translation gives CATSSGQGPSGGYTF.

This clonotype was observed a handful of times. The chain couples TRBV18 to TRBJ1-1; 7 positions match TRBD1. Unmatched junction bases numbered 6, after V lost 4 bases and J lost 1 base. This CDR3 is 15 amino acids long. Looked up from germline, CDR1 is KGHSH and CDR2 is LQKENI. CDR3 nucleotides: TGTGCCAGCTCACTTGTTGGGACAGAGAACACTGAAGCTTTCTTT. It translates to CASSLVGTENTEAFF.

The chain's CDR3 is CATRGTVNEKLFF. The CDR3 coding sequence is TGTGCCACTCGCGGGACAGTTAATGAAAAACTGTTTTTT. The chain has TRBV10-3 and TRBJ1-4; 7 bases agree with TRBD1. Looked up from germline, CDR1 is ENHRY and CDR2 is SYGVKD. The CDR3 runs to 13 residues. Trimming at V came to 10 bases and at J to 4 bases, leaving 6 bases not matched to a gene.

The chain employs TRBV12-3 or TRBV12-4 and TRBJ2-3; D might be TRBD2 (7 bases). The CDR3 runs 14 residues. Written as DNA, the CDR3 is TGTGCTAGTGGTTTGGGCCAACGGGGGGCTACGCAGTATTTT. Encoded protein: CASGLGQRGATQYF.

This clonotype was counted a single time. The gene calls are TRBV10-3 and TRBJ2-5; TRBD1 aligns across 7 bases. The V gene end was trimmed by 4 bases and the J gene end by 5 bases; junction bases not matched to a gene: 13. The germline gives CDR1 ENHRY, CDR2 SYGVKD. The CDR3 loop spans 16 amino acids. The CDR3 loop reads CAISGQGLGTGETQYF. The CDR3 nucleotides read TGTGCCATCAGTGGACAGGGATTAGGCACCGGGGAGACCCAGTACTTC.

The chain joins TRBV10-3 to TRBJ1-1; 10 nucleotides line up with TRBD1. Unmatched junction bases numbered 6, after V lost 5 bases and J lost 6 bases. The CDR3 extends over 14 amino acids. Per germline, CDR1 ENHRY and CDR2 SYGVKD. CDR3 bases: TGTGCCATCAGTCACGGGACAGGGGTGTCTGAAGCTTTCTTT. Its translation is CAISHGTGVSEAFF.

The chain links TRBV28 to TRBJ1-6; D gene ambiguous. Trimming took 3 bases from V and 9 from J, leaving 9 bases between them. Germline V gives CDR1 MDHEN, CDR2 SYDVKM. This CDR3 is built from 13 residues. CDR3 loop: CASSFSAVSPLHF. The CDR3 region has the DNA TGTGCCAGCAGTTTCTCAGCAGTTTCACCCCTCCACTTT.

The chain uses TRBV25-1 and TRBJ1-4; D is undetermined. The CDR3 is 15 amino acids. The V gene lost 4 bases and the J gene lost 8 bases, with 17 bases spanning the gap. CDR1 MGHDK and CDR2 SYGVNS come from the germline V gene. Here the CDR3 reads CASSARMGSGEKLFF. For the CDR3, the DNA is TGTGCCAGCAGTGCTAGAATGGGTTCTGGGGAAAAACTGTTTTTT.

This clonotype was seen only once. The chain has TRBV9 and TRBJ2-3; 9 nucleotides agree with TRBD1. V lost 3 bases and J lost 3; bases outside the gene matches: 5. The CDR3 runs 15 residues. CDR1 is SGDLS, CDR2 YYNGEE, per germline. Here the CDR3 reads CASSAIGQGTDTQYF. In DNA, the CDR3 is TGTGCCAGCAGCGCCATAGGACAGGGGACAGATACGCAGTATTTT.

The CDR3 coding sequence is TGTGCCAGCAGCCCGACAGAATATAATTCACCCCTCCACTTT. This codes for CASSPTEYNSPLHF. The V call is TRBV7-9, the J call TRBJ1-6; D perhaps matches TRBD1 (5 bases). This CDR3 is built from 14 residues. Trimming pared 5 bases from V and 4 bases from J, leaving 9 bases between. Germline CDR1 is SEHNR and CDR2 is FQNEAQ (reference sequence).

This clonotype was counted at least ten times. J is TRBJ2-7 and V is TRBV4-2; TRBD2 aligns across 8 bases. The CDR3 totals 14 residues. Losses at the gene ends were 2 bases for V and 3 bases for J; bases not matched to a gene: 3. Per germline, CDR1 LGHNA and CDR2 YNFKEQ. The DNA for the CDR3 is TGTGCCAGCAGCCAACTGCGGGAGGTCTACGAGCAGTACTTC. Protein sequence: CASSQLREVYEQYF.

This clonotype appeared many times. The chain couples TRBV10-3 to TRBJ1-4; D is unclear. With 6 bases removed from V and 6 bases from J, the gap between germline ends came to 8 bases. CDR1 is ENHRY, CDR2 SYGVKD, per germline. The CDR3 sequence is 12 residues long. CDR3 residues: CAIRMADEKLFF. CDR3 coding DNA: TGTGCCATCAGGATGGCGGATGAAAAACTGTTTTTT.

This clonotype occurred many times. V usage is TRBV11-2 and J usage is TRBJ2-7; tentative D call: TRBD1 (5 bases). Trimming shortened V by 8 bases and J by 3 bases, and 11 bases separated the two germline ends. The CDR3 runs 12 residues. Germline CDR1 is SGHAT and CDR2 is FQNNGV. CDR3 protein: CASGAFLYEQYF. The DNA for the CDR3 is TGTGCCAGCGGGGCGTTCCTCTACGAGCAGTACTTC.

This clonotype has at least ten counts. The V call is TRBV30, the J call TRBJ1-2; D is unresolved. Germline V gene sequence: CDR1 GTSNPN, CDR2 SVGIG (reference sequence). The CDR3 has 12 amino acids. Trimming took 1 base from V and 2 from J, leaving 5 bases between them. CDR3 bases: TGTGCCTGGAGTGGGAGCAACTATGGCTACACCTTC. Translating gives CAWSGSNYGYTF. Combining the CDR3 with reference TRBV30 and TRBJ1-2 gives the whole variable domain SQTIHQWPATLVQPVGSPLSLECTVEGTSNPNLYWYRQAAGRGLQLLFYSVGIGQISSEVPQNLSASRPQDRQFILSSKKLLLSDSGFYLCAWSGSNYGYTFGSGTRLTVV.